These 26 T cell receptor beta chains were all obtained from the same sample, sequenced in a study of blood T cells in healthy people across ages (dated by TCRdb to between 2014 and 2017). Libraries were constructed by 5' RACE. Sequenced using an Illumina HiSeq 2500. A second PCR of roughly 7 to 11 cycles was run with a J-beta primer mix and a sample-barcoded 5' primer. Using fastp at Q25 and MiXCR, TCRdb reprocessed the public reads and kept productive beta chains. Identical CDR3 proteins give one entry, which carries the most common genes and DNA. This sample is represented by a few hundred thousand distinct CDR3 sequences; approximately 52% of them were singletons. Together, the top ten hold under 65% of the sample. The specimen was blood. All receptors derive from a man aged 55 to 70 in good health.

V and J are TRBV24-1 and TRBJ2-7; tentatively, D is TRBD1 (6 bases). Germline V gene sequence: CDR1 KGHDR, CDR2 SFDVKD. V was clipped by 3 bases and J by 4 bases, with 18 bases between them. The CDR3 is made up of 16 amino acids. The CDR3 nucleotides read TGTGCCACCAGTGATCCCTCCGGGGACACGACTTACGAGCAGTACTTC. Protein sequence: CATSDPSGDTTYEQYF.

V and J are TRBV28 and TRBJ2-1; the match to TRBD1 covers 7 bases. Germline V CDR1 and CDR2: MDHEN, SYDVKM. CDR3 length: 13 residues. The junction had 6 bases not matched to a gene; V was cut back by 6 bases and J by 7 bases. CDR3 sequence (DNA): TGTGCCAGCAGGACAGGGCTGGGGAATGAGCAGTTCTTC. Protein product: CASRTGLGNEQFF.

This chain links TRBV27 with TRBJ2-1; no reliable D call. Germline CDR1 and CDR2: MNHEY and SMNVEV (reference sequence). V dropped 7 bases and J dropped 7 bases, with 23 bases sitting between them. The CDR3 spans 16 residues. The CDR3 is CASISRFRSPENEQFF. The CDR3 bases are TGTGCCAGCATCTCCCGGTTTCGTTCTCCCGAGAATGAGCAGTTCTTC.

This chain links TRBV6-1 with TRBJ2-7, with D perhaps matching TRBD1 or TRBD2 (5 bases each). V was pared by 3 bases and J by 2 bases, with 17 bases between. The germline CDR1 and CDR2 sequences are MNHNS and SASEGT. CDR3 size: 16 residues. CDR3 protein: CASSEGVGPKPYEQYF. CDR3 nucleotide sequence: TGTGCCAGCAGTGAGGGGGTCGGGCCTAAACCCTACGAGCAGTACTTC.

V and J are TRBV15 and TRBJ2-7; the D call may be TRBD1 or TRBD2 (5 bases each). In germline, CDR1 is LNHNV, CDR2 YYDKDF (reference sequence). Deletions cut 0 bases from V and 2 bases from J, with 11 bases between. There are 15 residues in the CDR3. CDR3 protein: CATSRDGGPPYEQYF. The CDR3, as DNA: TGTGCCACCAGCAGAGATGGGGGTCCCCCCTACGAGCAGTACTTC.

The chain carries TRBV6-6 and TRBJ2-3; D gene ambiguous. The ends were cut back, 8 bases at V and 3 bases at J, with 21 bases in the middle. The CDR3 consists of 16 residues. Germline V gene lookup returns CDR1 MNHNY and CDR2 SVGAGI (reference sequence). The CDR3 region is CASATNSGRRTDTQYF. The CDR3 coding sequence is TGTGCCAGCGCCACAAACTCCGGTCGCCGTACAGATACGCAGTATTTT.

This sequence joins TRBV7-2 and TRBJ1-2; no firm D call. V was trimmed by 5 bases and J by 7 bases, leaving 8 bases between them. Germline-derived CDR1 and CDR2 are SGHTA and FQGNSA. CDR3 length equals 11 residues. CDR3 sequence reads: CASSPTVGYTF. CDR3 coding DNA: TGTGCCAGCAGCCCTACTGTTGGCTACACCTTC.

J is TRBJ2-1 and V is TRBV7-3; D possibly corresponds to TRBD2 (6 bases). Germline assignment: CDR1 SGHTA and CDR2 FQGTGA. The CDR3 has 15 residues. Trimming took 0 bases from V and 4 from J, leaving 10 bases between them. As DNA, the CDR3 is TGTGCCAGCAGCTTAACCCCGGGAGCGTACAATGAGCAGTTCTTC. It translates to CASSLTPGAYNEQFF.

V is TRBV5-4 and J is TRBJ2-2; possibly TRBD2 for D (5 bases). Trimming removed 5 bases from V and 0 bases from J, with 17 bases in between. There are 17 residues in the CDR3. CDR1 is SGHNT and CDR2 is YYREEE in the germline V gene (reference sequence). CDR3 sequence: CASSSEARAANTGELFF. The CDR3 region has the DNA TGTGCCAGCAGTTCTGAGGCGCGGGCAGCGAACACCGGGGAGCTGTTTTTT.

The chain recombines TRBV7-2 with TRBJ2-1; maybe TRBD2 (6 bases). This CDR3 has 14 residues. In germline, CDR1 is SGHTA, CDR2 FQGNSA. Trimming removed 1 base from V and 6 bases from J, with 10 bases in between. The CDR3 DNA sequence: TGTGCCAGCAGCTTAGGGCTAGCGATCAATGAGCAGTTCTTC. Residues: CASSLGLAINEQFF.

The rearrangement uses TRBV7-2 and TRBJ2-1, with 16 positions matching TRBD2. The CDR3 runs to 17 residues. CDR1 and CDR2 (germline): SGHTA, FQGNSA. Trimming removed 4 bases from V and 4 bases from J; junction bases left unmatched: 4. The CDR3 coding sequence is TGTGCCAGCAGCTCCGCGGGACTAGCGGGAGGGTACAATGAGCAGTTCTTC. As protein: CASSSAGLAGGYNEQFF.

V and J are TRBV21-1 and TRBJ2-7; no check of the table's D call, TRBD1, against the DNA was made. TRBV21-1 is listed as a pseudogene. CDR3 size: 15 residues. CDR3 residues: CASSKVGTLDYEQYF. The CDR3 DNA sequence: TGTGCCAGCAGCAAAGTAGGGACACTCGACTACGAGCAGTACTTC.

This clonotype was recorded only once. The chain is built from TRBV3-1 and TRBJ2-1, with TRBD1 matching over 7 bases. The CDR3 extends over 16 amino acids. V gave up 5 bases and J gave up 4 bases; unmatched junction bases: 11. The V gene's germline CDR1 is LGHDT and CDR2 YNNKEL (reference sequence). This CDR3 is CASSGRDRVLYNEQFF. Here the CDR3 DNA reads TGTGCCAGCAGCGGACGTGACAGGGTACTATACAATGAGCAGTTCTTC.

This chain uses TRBV20-1 with TRBJ2-5, with TRBD1 identical over 9 bases. This CDR3 has 16 residues. Germline trimming cut 5 bases from V and 5 bases from J; bases unmatched to any gene: 15. The germline V gene has CDR1 DFQATT and CDR2 SNEGSKA (reference sequence). CDR3 sequence: CSAPDLFGQGIETQYF. CDR3 sequence (DNA): TGCAGTGCTCCCGACTTATTCGGACAGGGGATTGAGACCCAGTACTTC.

The rearrangement joins TRBV7-2 to TRBJ2-7; D uncertain. This CDR3 region has 15 residues. The germline gives CDR1 SGHTA, CDR2 FQGNSA. Trimming shortened V by 2 bases and J by 1 base, and 12 bases separated the two germline ends. Here the CDR3 reads CASSLSPVPSYEQYF. The DNA of the CDR3 is TGTGCCAGCAGCTTATCTCCAGTTCCATCCTACGAGCAGTACTTC.

V usage is TRBV3-1 and J usage is TRBJ2-7, with D possibly TRBD2 on 6 matching bases. The CDR3 loop spans 14 amino acids. Trimming pared 4 bases from V and 2 bases from J, leaving 12 bases between. Germline values: CDR1 LGHDT, CDR2 YNNKEL (reference sequence). The DNA of the CDR3 is TGTGCCAGCAGCCGGGCGGGGTCAACCTACGAGCAGTACTTC. Encoded protein: CASSRAGSTYEQYF.

The rearrangement uses TRBV6-6 and TRBJ2-1; no reliable D call. The CDR3 extends over 12 amino acids. CDR1 is MNHNY, CDR2 SVGAGI, per germline (reference sequence). Between the trimmed V and J ends, which lost 2 bases and 9 bases, there was a span of 8 bases. In nucleotides, the CDR3 is TGTGCCAGCAGTTACGTCAAGGGTGAGCAGTTCTTC. The encoded protein is CASSYVKGEQFF.

The sample holds many counts of this clonotype. V is TRBV5-1 and J is TRBJ2-3; D is unresolved. There are 15 residues in the CDR3. Looked up from germline, CDR1 is SGHRS and CDR2 is YFSETQ. Trimming took off 0 bases at V and 0 bases at J, with 8 bases between the two ends. CDR3 sequence reads: CASSLATQSTDTQYF. In nucleotides, the CDR3 is TGCGCCAGCAGCTTGGCGACACAGAGCACAGATACGCAGTATTTT.

The sample holds a few counts of this clonotype. The V gene is TRBV20-1, the J gene TRBJ1-1; D may be TRBD1 (5 bases). Germline CDR1 and CDR2: DFQATT and SNEGSKA (reference sequence). V was shortened by 1 base and J by 2 bases, with 11 bases between the two germline ends. CDR3 length: 14 residues. In DNA form, the CDR3 reads TGCAGTGCTAGAGTAGGGACCGTCAACACTGAAGCTTTCTTT. This encodes CSARVGTVNTEAFF.

The sample holds a few counts of this clonotype. V and J are TRBV20-1 and TRBJ2-7; 8 positions agree with TRBD1. CDR1 DFQATT and CDR2 SNEGSKA come from the germline V gene (reference sequence). This CDR3 has 14 amino acids. Germline trimming cut 3 bases from V and 0 bases from J; bases unmatched to any gene: 4. CDR3 nucleotides: TGCAGTGCTAGTACCCAGGGGGCCTCCTACGAGCAGTACTTC. Its protein product is CSASTQGASYEQYF.

In this sample, this clonotype turned up a few times. The chain is built from TRBV20-1 and TRBJ2-2; TRBD2 is a possible D gene (6 bases). The CDR3 totals 14 residues. V was pared by 5 bases and J by 5 bases, with 15 bases between. Germline lookup yields CDR1 DFQATT and CDR2 SNEGSKA (reference sequence). The CDR3 here is CSAPRAGGTGELFF. The CDR3, as DNA: TGCAGTGCTCCCCGAGCGGGCGGGACCGGGGAGCTGTTTTTT.

The chain employs TRBV6-6 and TRBJ1-1; a weak D match, TRBD1 (5 bases). CDR1 is MNHNY, CDR2 SVGAGI, per germline (reference sequence). Trimming removed 5 bases from V and 1 base from J, with 14 bases in between. The CDR3 contains 15 residues. CDR3 nucleotide sequence: TGTGCCAGCAGTAAGACTATCGGACAGAACACTGAAGCTTTCTTT. Residues: CASSKTIGQNTEAFF.

This clonotype was detected many times. The rearrangement joins TRBV7-2 to TRBJ1-2; D call uncertain. The CDR3 extends over 13 amino acids. CDR1 and CDR2 (germline): SGHTA, FQGNSA. The V end lost 4 bases, the J end lost 7 bases, and 13 bases lay between the germline ends. Here the CDR3 reads CASSSTDSGGYTF. CDR3 nucleotides: TGTGCCAGCAGCTCTACCGACTCGGGTGGCTACACCTTC.

This clonotype was counted between two and nine times. V and J are TRBV29-1 and TRBJ2-7; a possible D gene is TRBD2 (5 bases). CDR1 is SQVTM and CDR2 is ANQGSEA in the germline V gene. Deletions cut 6 bases from V and 3 bases from J, with 15 bases between. CDR3 length: 13 residues. CDR3 DNA: TGCAGCGTATCCCGGGGAGATAACTACGAGCAGTACTTC. It encodes CSVSRGDNYEQYF.

V usage is TRBV27 and J usage is TRBJ2-7; 8 bases agree with TRBD2. Per the germline V gene, CDR1 is MNHEY and CDR2 is SMNVEV (reference sequence). The CDR3 is 16 amino acids. After removal of 2 bases from V and 7 bases from J, the junction contained 13 bases not matched to a gene. The CDR3 protein is CASSLMGGGKFDEQYF. CDR3 coding DNA: TGTGCCAGCAGTTTAATGGGCGGGGGGAAATTCGATGAGCAGTACTTC.

The chain joins TRBV5-1 to TRBJ1-2; 7 nucleotides line up with TRBD1. The length of the CDR3 is 16 residues. Germline V gives CDR1 SGHRS, CDR2 YFSETQ. The V gene end was trimmed by 0 bases and the J gene end by 6 bases; junction bases not matched to a gene: 11. The CDR3 DNA reads as TGCGCCAGCAGCTTGGCCCTTCGGCAGGGGGTGAATGGCTACACCTTC. It specifies CASSLALRQGVNGYTF. Together with reference TRBV5-1 and TRBJ1-2, the CDR3 gives the full variable domain: KAGVTQTPRYLIKTRGQQVTLSCSPISGHRSVSWYQQTPGQGLQFLFEYFSETQRNKGNFPGRFSGRQFSNSRSEMNVSTLELGDSALYLCASSLALRQGVNGYTFGSGTRLTVV.